The present T cell receptor (delta chain) was sequenced within a study of Vδ1+ human thymocytes. Thymocytes were sorted as CD3+ TCRVdelta1+ TCRVdelta2- after alphabeta T cell depletion. Between 98% and 99.6% of sorted thymocytes were Vdelta1+. For this clone: Its antigen remains unknown.

Study-level findings and limits: Bulk repertoire data may be misinterpreted because of unexpected Vdelta2 sequences. Around a fifth of thymic delta-chain sequences were Vdelta2, with few Vdelta3, unlike blood Vdelta1+ controls. Thymic TRG and TRD repertoires appeared highly polyclonal.

The template was reverse-transcribed extracted RNA. Multiplex PCR used pooled V-gene forward primers and a constant-region reverse primer to amplify CDR3s. TCRdb repeated clone calling on the multiplex PCR reads with CATT. The data contain over 65,000 delta-chain clones, 30% to 45% of them singletons. The CDR3 contains 22 residues. CDR1 and CDR2 (germline): TSWWSYY, QGS. The V gene end was trimmed by 2 bases and the J gene end by 1 base; junction bases not matched to a gene: 21. The clonotype comes from a boy in the first two years of life who had congenital heart surgery. This chain connects TRDV1 to TRDJ1; TRDD3 matches at 11 bases. The sample taken for sequencing was Vdelta1+ gamma-delta thymocytes from the thymus. Subset described: FACS-sorted CD3+ TCRalphabeta- TCRVdelta1+ TCRVdelta2- thymocytes. Here the CDR3 DNA reads TGTGCTCTTGGGGAATGCTTTCCTACGTCCCTTTACTGGGGGATAGGCACCGATAAACTCATCTTT. Residues: CALGECFPTSLYWGIGTDKLIF.